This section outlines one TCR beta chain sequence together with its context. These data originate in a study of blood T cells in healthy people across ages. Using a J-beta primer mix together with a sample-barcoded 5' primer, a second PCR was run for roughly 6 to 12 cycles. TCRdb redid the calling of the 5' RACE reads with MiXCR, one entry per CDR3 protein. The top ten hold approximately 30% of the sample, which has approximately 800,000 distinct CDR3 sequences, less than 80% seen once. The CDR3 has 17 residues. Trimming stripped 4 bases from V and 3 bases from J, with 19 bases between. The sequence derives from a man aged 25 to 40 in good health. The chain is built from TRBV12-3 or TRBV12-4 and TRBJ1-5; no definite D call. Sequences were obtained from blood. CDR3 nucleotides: TGTGCCAGCAGTTCTTTTGCGGGTGGTTTTGTCAATCAGCCCCAGCATTTT. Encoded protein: CASSSFAGGFVNQPQHF.